The TCR beta chain described here comes from a study of blood T cell repertoires in COVID-19. The overall study: Some COVID-19 samples were acute and others convalescent; all came from the United States, Italy and Spain.

Cohort allocation depended upon clinical history that participants reported. Two negative PCRs, clearance, or symptom resolution had been documented for recovered Cohort 3 donors. V shed 0 bases and J shed 3 bases, with 9 bases lying between them. This CDR3 is 14 amino acids long. The germline V gene encodes CDR1 SGHNT and CDR2 YYREEE (reference sequence). Method: immunoSEQ multiplex PCR; TCRdb's copy keeps in-frame clones and lacks some. The table records roughly 190,000 clones, approximately 84% of them present only once. Source material: PBMCs or T cells enriched from blood (not recorded which). This clonotype was obtained from a woman in her thirties who had recovered from COVID-19. V usage is TRBV5-4 and J usage is TRBJ1-2; D may be TRBD1 (6 bases). The CDR3 sequence is CASSLVGADYGYTF. CDR3 bases: TGTGCCAGCAGCTTGGTGGGGGCTGACTATGGCTACACCTTC.